These T cell receptor beta chains were read from a single sample in a study of STAT5B mutations in CD4+ large granular lymphocyte leukemia. This table comes from immunoSEQ multiplex PCR, and its TCRdb copy is limited to in-frame clones, with some not included. The table lists 25,000 to 35,000 clones, roughly 78% of them singletons. The sample taken for sequencing was CD4+ T cells from blood buffy coats. These receptors came from a human donor in good health. Each CDR3 is given with its conserved first and last residue. The D gene is left open where the match is weak. Expanded clones are given a class, and other clones once, few, many or no size at all.

len | j_gene | d_gene | abundance | v_gene | CDR3nt | CDR3aa
16 | TRBJ2-5 | TRBD2 | . | TRBV5-1 | TGCGCCAGCAGCTTTAGAGCCGGTCGGGGGGAAGAGACCCAGTACTTC | CASSFRAGRGEETQYF
11 | TRBJ2-3 | . | . | TRBV5-5 | TGTGCCAGCAGCTTGTTGGATACGCAGTATTTT | CASSLLDTQYF
15 | TRBJ2-2 | . | . | TRBV7-7 | TGTGCTAGCAGCTCGGTTCCAGCCAACACCGGGGAGCTGTTTTTT | CASSSVPANTGELFF
13 | TRBJ1-1 | . | . | TRBV29-1 | TGCAGCGTTGAAGATCCAAAGGTTTTTGAAGCTTTCTTT | CSVEDPKVFEAFF
15 | TRBJ1-1 | TRBD1 | . | TRBV9 | TGTGCCAGCAAAAGGACAGGGGGCGACAGCACTGAAGCTTTCTTT | CASKRTGGDSTEAFF
14 | TRBJ2-3 | . | . | TRBV7-2 | TGTGCCAGCAGCTTACGGGGTTCTGTCGGTACGCAGTATTTT | CASSLRGSVGTQYF
16 | TRBJ1-5 | TRBD1 | . | TRBV15 | TGTGCCACCAGTCCCGGGACAGGGAATAGCAATCAGCCCCAGCATTTT | CATSPGTGNSNQPQHF
14 | TRBJ1-1 | . | . | TRBV10-1 | TGCGCCGGTCGTAAGGGGACACCGAACCGTGAAGCTTTCTTT | CAGRKGTPNREAFF
14 | TRBJ1-5 | . | few | TRBV28 | TGTGCCAGCCGCGCAGGTACTAGCAATCAGCCCCAGCATTTT | CASRAGTSNQPQHF
13 | TRBJ1-2 | . | few | TRBV10-2 | TGCGCCAGCAGTGGGGCCGGGGGGCCTGGCTACACCTTC | CASSGAGGPGYTF
16 | TRBJ2-7 | TRBD2 | once | TRBV7-8 | TGTGCCAGCAGGGTTCAGACTAGCGGCTTTCCCTACGAGCAGTACTTC | CASRVQTSGFPYEQYF
14 | TRBJ1-4 | . | once | TRBV11-2 | TGTGCCAGCAGCTTAGGTACAGGGTTGGGAAAACTGTTTTTT | CASSLGTGLGKLFF
18 | TRBJ2-6 | TRBD1 | . | TRBV19 | TGTGCCAGTAGCTCTGCGGGACAGGGGGCGGCTGGGGCCAACGTCCTGACTTTC | CASSSAGQGAAGANVLTF
16 | TRBJ2-1 | TRBD2 | . | TRBV5-4 | TGTGCCAGCAGCGATCCATCTAGCGGGTCCACCCAGCGTCAGTTCTTC | CASSDPSSGSTQRQFF
14 | TRBJ2-7 | TRBD2 | few | TRBV28 | TGTGCCAGCAGTCCGGGACTAGCTGCAAGAGGGGAGTACTTC | CASSPGLAARGEYF
16 | TRBJ1-3 | . | . | TRBV5-6 | TGTGCCAGCAGCTTGCTTGGACAGCACTCTGGAAACACCATATATTTT | CASSLLGQHSGNTIYF
13 | TRBJ2-1 | TRBD2 | . | TRBV15 | TGTGCCACCAGAGGACTAGCGGGCAATGAGCAGTTCTTC | CATRGLAGNEQFF
12 | TRBJ1-2 | . | . | TRBV30 | TGTGCCTGGAGTGTAGGGCAGTATGGCTACACCTTC | CAWSVGQYGYTF
17 | TRBJ2-6 | . | . | TRBV6-1 | TGTGCCAGCAGTGAAGCCAGACTCATCTCTGGGGCCAACGTCCTGACTTTC | CASSEARLISGANVLTF
15 | TRBJ2-7 | TRBD2 | . | TRBV9 | TGTGCCAGCAGCGTAGCCAGCGGGGGGACCTACGAGCAGTACTTC | CASSVASGGTYEQYF
14 | TRBJ1-2 | TRBD1 | . | TRBV7-9 | TGTGCCAGCAGCTTAGCGCAGGGGGGCCATGGCTACACCTTC | CASSLAQGGHGYTF
18 | TRBJ2-5 | . | . | TRBV14 | TGTGCCAGCAGCCACTCCAGGAGGGATCGTCGGCCACGAGAGACCCAGTACTTC | CASSHSRRDRRPRETQYF
14 | TRBJ1-1 | . | . | TRBV5-6 | TGTGCCAGCAGCTTGCGAGGGCGGTTCACTGAAGCTTTCTTT | CASSLRGRFTEAFF
16 | TRBJ1-5 | TRBD1 | . | TRBV27 | TGTGCCAGCAGTTCCCATGGGACAGGGATGGGTCAGCCCCAGCATTTT | CASSSHGTGMGQPQHF
16 | TRBJ1-4 | . | . | TRBV6-1 | TGTGCCAGCAGTGTTATTTGGAACCAGCTGAATGAAAAACTGTTTTTT | CASSVIWNQLNEKLFF
17 | TRBJ1-1 | TRBD1 | . | TRBV14 | TGTGCCAGCAGCCACAACCCATCGACAGGGGGAAGGACTGAAGCTTTCTTT | CASSHNPSTGGRTEAFF
15 | TRBJ1-2 | . | . | TRBV25-1 | TGTGCCAGCAGTGAGATTCGGGGGATGAACTATGGCTACACCTTC | CASSEIRGMNYGYTF
12 | TRBJ1-2 | . | . | TRBV28 | TGTGCCATGCGAGGGGGGGCGGGTGGCTACACCTTC | CAMRGGAGGYTF
17 | TRBJ2-2 | TRBD2 | . | TRBV19 | TGTGCCAGTAGTCAAGCGGGGGGCGCTCGGGGCACCGGGGAGCTGTTTTTT | CASSQAGGARGTGELFF
14 | TRBJ2-4 | TRBD1 | . | TRBV7-2 | TGTGCCAGCAGCTTAGGGGGACAGATAAACATTCAGTACTTC | CASSLGGQINIQYF
13 | TRBJ1-2 | . | . | TRBV6-1 | TGTGCCAGCAGGTCACTGGGGGATAATGGCTACACCTTC | CASRSLGDNGYTF
15 | TRBJ2-7 | TRBD1 | few | TRBV6-1 | TGTGCCAGCAGTGCCAGTTCCGGGACAGCTTACGAGCAGTACTTC | CASSASSGTAYEQYF
13 | TRBJ1-1 | . | few | TRBV7-9 | TGTGCCAGCAGCTGGGGACAGAACACTGAAGCTTTCTTT | CASSWGQNTEAFF
13 | TRBJ1-5 | . | few | TRBV19 | TGTGCCAGTAGTACGCGGGTGAACCAGCCCCAGCATTTT | CASSTRVNQPQHF
14 | TRBJ1-6 | . | once | TRBV5-4 | TGTGCCAGCAGCTCGGAAGGGGAACGATCACCCCTCCACTTT | CASSSEGERSPLHF